This TCR beta chain was sequenced for a study of T cell responses to AZD1222 COVID-19 vaccine. The study pooled second doses at about 4 or about 12 weeks. Study-level points and caveats: Of the AZD1222 recipients, only five to seven were seropositive at baseline. Mostly white British, mostly female donors; authors suggested clonal diversity may be underestimated.

J lost 8 bases, V lost 8 bases, and 11 bases had no gene match. The CDR3 consists of 13 residues. Clones were read by immunoSEQ multiplex PCR, and TCRdb kept only the in-frame ones, dropping some. The sample holds around 170,000 clones, just over 85% seen once. As for this clone: Its antigen is as yet unknown.

The chain combines TRBV12-3 or TRBV12-4 with TRBJ1-2; TRBD1 aligns across 7 bases. The source is an adult who received the AZD1222 COVID-19 vaccine. Sequenced here: peripheral blood, sampled 28 days after the second AZD1222 dose. Here the CDR3 DNA reads TGTGCCAGCCACAGGGGCCCTATGGGGGGCTACACCTTC. This gives the protein CASHRGPMGGYTF.